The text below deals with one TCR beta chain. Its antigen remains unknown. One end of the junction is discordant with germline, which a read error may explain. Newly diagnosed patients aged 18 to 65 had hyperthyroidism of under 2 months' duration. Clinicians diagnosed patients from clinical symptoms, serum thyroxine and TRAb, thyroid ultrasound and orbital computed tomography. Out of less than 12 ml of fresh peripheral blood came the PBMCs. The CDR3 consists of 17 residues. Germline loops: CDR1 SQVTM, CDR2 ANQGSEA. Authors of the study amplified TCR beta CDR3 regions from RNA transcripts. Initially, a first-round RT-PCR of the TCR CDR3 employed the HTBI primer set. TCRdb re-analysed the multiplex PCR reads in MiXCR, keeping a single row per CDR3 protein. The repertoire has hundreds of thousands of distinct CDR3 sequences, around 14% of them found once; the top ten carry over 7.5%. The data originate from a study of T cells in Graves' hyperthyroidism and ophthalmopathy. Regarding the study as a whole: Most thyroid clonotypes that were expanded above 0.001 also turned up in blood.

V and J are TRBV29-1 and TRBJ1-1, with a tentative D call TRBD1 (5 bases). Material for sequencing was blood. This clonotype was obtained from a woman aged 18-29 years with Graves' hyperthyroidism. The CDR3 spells CSVEGLGAGAWGTEAFF. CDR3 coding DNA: TGCAGCGTCGAAGGGTTAGGGGCCGGGGCCTGGGGCACTGAAGCTTTCTTT.